Included here is one TCR beta chain sequence, with context. Its antigen remains unidentified. The data derive from a study of cytomegalovirus exposure and HLA in healthy donors. General study points: Indistinguishable V segments, including TRBV6-2 and TRBV6-3, were excluded. As immune exposure information, only CMV serostatus was available. In an earlier analysis, productive rearrangement rates for most beta V segments clustered near 87% or 30%.

Amplification used 60 Vbeta primers and 13 Jbeta primers. Using immunoSEQ multiplex PCR, the repertoire was profiled, and TCRdb retains in-frame clones only, with some absent. The table includes around 160,000 clones, roughly four fifths detected once. All donors participated as healthy donors of bone marrow. The CDR3 length is 14 residues. V was trimmed by 2 bases and J by 2 bases, leaving 11 bases between them. The germline V gene encodes CDR1 GTSNPN and CDR2 SVGIG (reference sequence). Source material: PBMCs. The sequence derives from a woman aged 40 to 55 in good health and CMV-seronegative. V usage is TRBV30 and J usage is TRBJ2-3; possibly TRBD1 for D (6 bases). The CDR3 region has the DNA TGTGCCTGGAGTCTAGGACAGAACACAGATACGCAGTATTTT. It is translated as CAWSLGQNTDTQYF.